The 4 T cell receptor beta chains presented below share a single source sample, sequenced in a study of naive and memory T cell subsets. Both TRBC1 and TRBC2 were covered by a beta constant-region primer of two equimolar oligonucleotides. Via MiXCR, TCRdb re-called the UMI-ligation and nested PCR reads, giving one row per CDR3 protein. Seen here are tens of thousands of distinct CDR3 sequences, about 12% observed once, and the top ten hold over 0.75%. The sequencing input was central memory CD4+ T cells from blood. These receptors were obtained from a human donor in good health.

This clonotype was found many times. The junction departs from the called germline gene at one end, perhaps through a read error. The genes are TRBV7-9 and TRBJ2-7; either TRBD1 or TRBD2 may supply D (5 bases each). The CDR3 runs to 11 residues. Per germline, CDR1 SEHNR and CDR2 FQNEAQ (reference sequence). The CDR3 nucleotides are TGTGCCAGCAGCCCGGGACCCAAAATCCACTTC. This codes for CASSPGPKIHF.

This clonotype has a count of ten or more. V is TRBV7-2 and J is TRBJ2-1; D may be TRBD2 (6 bases). With 1 base removed from V and 3 bases from J, the gap between germline ends came to 10 bases. The germline V gene encodes CDR1 SGHTA and CDR2 FQGNSA. The CDR3 has 15 residues. The CDR3 DNA reads TGTGCCAGCAGCTTAGGTGCGGGATTCTACAATGAGCAGTTCTTC. It yields the protein CASSLGAGFYNEQFF. Using reference TRBV7-2 and TRBJ2-1 for the parts outside the CDR3, the full variable domain is GAGVSQSPSNKVTEKGKDVELRCDPISGHTALYWYRQSLGQGLEFLIYFQGNSAPDKSGLPSDRFSAERTGGSVSTLTIQRTQQEDSAVYLCASSLGAGFYNEQFFGPGTRLTVL.

This clonotype was counted at least ten times. The chain has TRBV27 and TRBJ2-7; D is possibly TRBD1 or TRBD2 (6 bases each). The CDR3 extends over 14 amino acids. Germline CDR1 MNHEY, CDR2 SMNVEV (reference sequence). The germline V and J ends were trimmed by 5 bases and 5 bases, with 16 bases remaining between them. The chain's CDR3 is CASSAEQGGDEQYF. The DNA for the CDR3 is TGTGCCAGCAGTGCGGAACAGGGCGGGGACGAGCAGTACTTC.

This clonotype was observed at least ten times. This chain connects TRBV14 to TRBJ2-5; 13 bases align to TRBD2. J was trimmed by 7 bases and V by 4 bases; bases with no gene match: 6. The CDR3 runs to 15 residues. CDR1 is SGHDN and CDR2 is FVKESK in the germline V gene. The CDR3 is CASSRGTSGIATQYF. The CDR3 coding sequence is TGTGCCAGCAGCCGTGGGACTAGCGGGATAGCGACCCAGTACTTC.